This is a list of T cell receptor beta chains from one sample in a study of long-term antiretroviral therapy in people with HIV. The table came from immunoSEQ multiplex PCR; TCRdb's copy has only in-frame clones and leaves some out. The data contain under 35,000 clones, 87% of them singletons. Sequencing used unsorted PBMCs, obtained 1.1 years after starting antiretroviral therapy. These receptors were collected from a man between 18 and 29 years old with HIV. Each CDR3 is given with its conserved first and last residue. The order of the fields is J gene, V gene, clone size, D gene, CDR3 DNA, CDR3 protein. D genes are given only for firm matches. Not every row has a clone size; where given, it reads once, few, many or a size class.

TRBJ2-3	TRBV15	-	TRBD2	TGTGCCACCAGAGAGATAGCGGGAGTGGTGGCAGATACGCAGTATTTT	CATREIAGVVADTQYF
TRBJ1-2	TRBV27	-	-	TGTGCCAGCAGTTCCGCCGGGGGGAGGGATGGCTACACCTTC	CASSSAGGRDGYTF
TRBJ1-3	TRBV5-1	-	-	TGCGCCAGCAGCTTAAACTCTGGAAACACCATATATTTT	CASSLNSGNTIYF
TRBJ2-1	TRBV2	-	TRBD2	TGTGCCAGCAGTGAATTCGGGGGGGGCCCCGACAATGAGCAGTTCTTC	CASSEFGGGPDNEQFF
TRBJ2-3	TRBV6-1	-	-	TGTGCCAGCAGTGCCACGGGGCCGGGGGCGGGCACAGATACGCAGTATTTT	CASSATGPGAGTDTQYF
TRBJ1-2	TRBV5-8	-	-	TGTGCCAGCAGCTTGGCCGGGCGGGGGGCCGCTGGCTACACCTTC	CASSLAGRGAAGYTF
TRBJ1-1	TRBV27	-	TRBD1	TGTGCCAGCAAAGGGGGCTCGAACACTGAAGCTTTCTTT	CASKGGSNTEAFF
TRBJ1-5	TRBV5-1	few	-	TGCGCCAGCAGCTTGGCTGGTTATAGCAATCAGCCCCAGCATTTT	CASSLAGYSNQPQHF
TRBJ2-4	TRBV4-2	-	-	TGTGCCAGCAGCCAAGAACCCAGTCTAGCCAAAAACATTCAGTACTTC	CASSQEPSLAKNIQYF
TRBJ1-2	TRBV6-1	-	TRBD1	TGTGCCAGCCACAGGGGTGAGCCCCCCTATGGCTACACCTTC	CASHRGEPPYGYTF
TRBJ1-1	TRBV7-2	-	-	TGTGCCAGCAGCTTCGGCTCCGCGAACACTGAAGCTTTCTTT	CASSFGSANTEAFF